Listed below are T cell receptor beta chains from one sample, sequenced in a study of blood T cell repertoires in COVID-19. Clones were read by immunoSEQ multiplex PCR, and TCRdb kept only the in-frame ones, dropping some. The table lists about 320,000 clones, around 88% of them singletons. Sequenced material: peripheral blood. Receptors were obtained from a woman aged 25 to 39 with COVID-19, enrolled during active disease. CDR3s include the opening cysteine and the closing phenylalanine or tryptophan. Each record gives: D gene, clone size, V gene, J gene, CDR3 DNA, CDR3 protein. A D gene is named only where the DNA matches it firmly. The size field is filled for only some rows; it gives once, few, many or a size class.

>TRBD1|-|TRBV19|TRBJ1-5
TGTGCCAGTAGTACAGGGACAGCAAGTTATAGCAATCAGCCCCAGCATTTT
CASSTGTASYSNQPQHF
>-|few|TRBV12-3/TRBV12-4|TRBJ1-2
TGTGCCAGCAGCAACAGGGAAGAGAGAAACTACACCTTC
CASSNREERNYTF
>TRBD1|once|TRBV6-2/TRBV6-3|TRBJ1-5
TGTGCCAGCAGTCTGACAGGGGGTAATCAGCCCCAGCATTTT
CASSLTGGNQPQHF
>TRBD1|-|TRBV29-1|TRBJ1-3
TGCAGCGTTGAAGTTCTTCGGGAAGGACAGGGGGTCCCTGGAAACACCATATATTTT
CSVEVLREGQGVPGNTIYF
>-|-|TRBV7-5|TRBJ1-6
TGTGTCAGAAGCTTAGCACTCCTATGTGCAGCGTATAATTCACCCCTCCACTTT
CVRSLALLCAAYNSPLHF
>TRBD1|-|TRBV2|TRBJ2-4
TGTGCCAGCACCAGGGGGACCAAAAACATTCAGTACTTC
CASTRGTKNIQYF
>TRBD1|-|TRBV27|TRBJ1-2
TGTGCCAGCAGTCTTGGGTCAGGGGGATATGGCTACACCTTC
CASSLGSGGYGYTF
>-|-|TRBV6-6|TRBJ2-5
TGTGCCAGCAGTTACTTGCGAGAGACCCAGTACTTC
CASSYLRETQYF
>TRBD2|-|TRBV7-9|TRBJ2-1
TGTGCCAGCAGCTATACTAGCGGGGGGGTACATGAGCAGTTCTTC
CASSYTSGGVHEQFF
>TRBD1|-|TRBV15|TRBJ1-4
TGTGCCACCAGCAGTTTCCAACAGGGGACTAATGAAAAACTGTTTTTT
CATSSFQQGTNEKLFF
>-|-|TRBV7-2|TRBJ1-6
TGTGCCAGCAGCTTAGGAGTGGCGGGTTCACCCCTCCACTTT
CASSLGVAGSPLHF
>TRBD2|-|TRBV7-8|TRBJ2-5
TGTGCCAGCAGCTTAGCTAGCGGGGGGGCGCCGCGAGAGACCCAGTACTTC
CASSLASGGAPRETQYF
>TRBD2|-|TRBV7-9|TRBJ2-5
TGTGCCAGCAGCTTAGCGTGGACTAGCATTCGAGAGACCCAGTACTTC
CASSLAWTSIRETQYF
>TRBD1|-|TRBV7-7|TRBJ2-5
TGTGCTAGCAGCAAGACAGGGAAGGGAGAGACCCAGTACTTC
CASSKTGKGETQYF
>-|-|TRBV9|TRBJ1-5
TGTGCCAGCAGCACGACCCTTCATGGAGCCCAGCATTTT
CASSTTLHGAQHF
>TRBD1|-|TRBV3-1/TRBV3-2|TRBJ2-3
TGTGCCTGCCGGGGACAGGGTTATGAAGATACGCAGTATTTT
CACRGQGYEDTQYF
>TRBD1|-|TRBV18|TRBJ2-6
TGTGCCAGCTCCACGCGTGGGACAGGAGACTCTGGGGCCAACGTCCTGACTTTC
CASSTRGTGDSGANVLTF
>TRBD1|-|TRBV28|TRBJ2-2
TGTGCCACCCTCCCGGCAGGGGGCCCTATTTACACCGGGGAGCTGTTTTTT
CATLPAGGPIYTGELFF
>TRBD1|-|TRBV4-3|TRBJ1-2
TGCGCCAGCAGCCAAGGCTCGGAAGGGGGCGGTGGCTACACCTTC
CASSQGSEGGGGYTF
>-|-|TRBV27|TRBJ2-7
TGTGCCAGCAGTTTAATGGGGGGCTCCTACGAGCAGTACTTC
CASSLMGGSYEQYF
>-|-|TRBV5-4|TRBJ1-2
TGTGCCAGCAGCTCTCGATGGCGGAACTATGGCTACACCTTC
CASSSRWRNYGYTF
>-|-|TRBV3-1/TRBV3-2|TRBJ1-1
TGTGCCAGCAGCCATTTAGATGGGAACACTGAAGCTTTCTTT
CASSHLDGNTEAFF
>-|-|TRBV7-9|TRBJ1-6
TGTGCCAGCAGCTATTCCCCGGGGAAGACCCTCCACTTT
CASSYSPGKTLHF
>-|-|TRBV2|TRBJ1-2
TGTGCCAGCAGTGAAATTAACAGGGACGGCTACACCTTC
CASSEINRDGYTF
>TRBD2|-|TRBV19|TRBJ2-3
TGTGCCAGTAGTGAGCGGGACTACCGAACCATAAAGGGCACAGATACGCAGTATTTT
CASSERDYRTIKGTDTQYF
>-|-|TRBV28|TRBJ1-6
TGTGCCAGTAACCTACAGGGAAATTCACCCCTCCACTTT
CASNLQGNSPLHF
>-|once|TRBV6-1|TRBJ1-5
TGTGCCAGCAGGACGGGGGTCGGCGTCGGTCAGCCCCAGCATTTT
CASRTGVGVGQPQHF
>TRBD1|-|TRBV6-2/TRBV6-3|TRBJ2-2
TGTGCCAGCAGTTTACAGGGGGATACCGGGGAGCTGTTTTTT
CASSLQGDTGELFF
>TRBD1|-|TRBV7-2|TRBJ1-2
TGTGCCAGCAGCTACCCGACAGGGACCTACTATGGCTACACCTTC
CASSYPTGTYYGYTF
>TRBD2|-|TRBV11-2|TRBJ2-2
TGTGCCAGCAGCCCCGCTAGCGGGGGGGTATCCGGGGAGCTGTTTTTT
CASSPASGGVSGELFF
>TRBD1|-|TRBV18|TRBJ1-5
TGTGCCAGCTCAAGGCAAGGGGGCCCGCCCCAGCATTTT
CASSRQGGPPQHF
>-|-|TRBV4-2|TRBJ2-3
TGTGCCAGCAGCACCCGCTCCGGGACTGGCACAGATACGCAGTATTTT
CASSTRSGTGTDTQYF
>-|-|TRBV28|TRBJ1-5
TGTGCCAGCAGTCCCAAAAGAGGACAGCCCCAGCATTTT
CASSPKRGQPQHF
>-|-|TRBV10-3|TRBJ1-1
TGTGCCATCAGTGTCCGACAGTCTTCTGAAGCTTTCTTT
CAISVRQSSEAFF
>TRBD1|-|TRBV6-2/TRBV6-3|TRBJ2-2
TGTGCCAGCAGTTCGGGGCCAGGGGGCACCGGGGAGCTGTTTTTT
CASSSGPGGTGELFF
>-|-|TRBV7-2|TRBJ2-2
TGTGCCAGCAGCGGACGGGGGAACACCGGGGAGCTGTTTTTT
CASSGRGNTGELFF
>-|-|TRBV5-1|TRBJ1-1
TGCGCCAGCAGCTCCAGGGTGGGGAACACTGAAGCTTTCTTT
CASSSRVGNTEAFF
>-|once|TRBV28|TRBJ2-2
TGTGCCAGCGAGGGCACCGGGGAGCTGTTTTTT
CASEGTGELFF
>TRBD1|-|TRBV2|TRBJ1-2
TGTGCCTCCCTCCGGGACAGTTCCGCCGGCTACACCTTC
CASLRDSSAGYTF
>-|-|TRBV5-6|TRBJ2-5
TGTGCCAGCAGCTTGAACCTTCCTGGGGGGCAAGAGACCCAGTACTTC
CASSLNLPGGQETQYF
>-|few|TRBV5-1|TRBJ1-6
TGCGCCAGCAGCTTGGAGGGAACGACGGGAACACCCCTCCACTTT
CASSLEGTTGTPLHF
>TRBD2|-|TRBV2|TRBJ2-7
TGTGCCAGCAGGCGGGGACCCGGGACTAGCGGTTACGAGCAGTACTTC
CASRRGPGTSGYEQYF
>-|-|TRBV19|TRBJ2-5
TGTGCCAGTAGCAGCGGCGCGTATCAAGAGACCCAGTACTTC
CASSSGAYQETQYF
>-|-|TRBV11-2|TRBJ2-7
TGTGCCAGCAGCTTTTCCGTTCGGGGCGAGCAGTACTTC
CASSFSVRGEQYF
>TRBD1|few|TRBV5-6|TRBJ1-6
TGTGCCAGCAGCCTAGACAGGGGGCGTGTGGATAATTCACCCCTCCACTTT
CASSLDRGRVDNSPLHF
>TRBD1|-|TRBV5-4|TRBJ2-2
TGTGCCAGCAGCACAGGACAGGGAATAAGGACCGGGGAGCTGTTTTTT
CASSTGQGIRTGELFF
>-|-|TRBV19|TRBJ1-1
TGTGCCAGTAGTCACAGGGCGGCGGACACTGAAGCTTTCTTT
CASSHRAADTEAFF
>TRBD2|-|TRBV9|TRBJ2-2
TGTGCCAGCAGCGTAGCTAGGACTAGCGGCCTCGCGAACACCGGGGAGCTGTTTTTT
CASSVARTSGLANTGELFF
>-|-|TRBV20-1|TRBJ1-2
TGCAGTGCTAGAGATGAGGAAGTCTACACCTTC
CSARDEEVYTF
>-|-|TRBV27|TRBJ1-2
TGTGCCAGCAGTCCCCGACAGGATAACTATGGCTACACCTTC
CASSPRQDNYGYTF
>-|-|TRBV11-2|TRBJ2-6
TGTGCCAGCAGCTTAGTCGCCCGCGGGACTGGGGCCAACGTCCTGACTTTC
CASSLVARGTGANVLTF
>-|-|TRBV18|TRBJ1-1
TGTGCCAGCTTTCGGACGGGAAACACTGAAGCTTTCTTT
CASFRTGNTEAFF
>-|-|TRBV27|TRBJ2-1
TGTGCCAGCAAGACAGGTTATAATGAGCAGTTCTTC
CASKTGYNEQFF
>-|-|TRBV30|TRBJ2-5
TGTGCCTGGAGTGTAGTTGCAGGCTCACGGACCCAGTACTTC
CAWSVVAGSRTQYF
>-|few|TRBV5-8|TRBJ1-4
TGTGCCAGCAGCTGGGGGTTACAGGAGGGAAATGGACTGTTTTTT
CASSWGLQEGNGLFF